The source of this T cell receptor beta chain is a study of blood T cell repertoires in COVID-19. The CDR3 has 14 residues. V lost 4 bases, J lost 5 bases, and 12 bases lay in between. Germline assignment: CDR1 SGHNT and CDR2 YYREEE (reference sequence). This clone was picked up a small number of times. The table came from immunoSEQ multiplex PCR; TCRdb's copy has only in-frame clones and leaves some out. The sample records approximately 330,000 clones, about nine tenths being singletons. This TCR came from a man aged 30 to 45 with COVID-19, enrolled during active disease. The chain employs TRBV5-4 and TRBJ1-4, with D perhaps matching TRBD1 (6 bases). Material: peripheral blood. The CDR3 reads CASSPDSGNEKLFF. The CDR3 coding sequence is TGTGCCAGCAGCCCGGACAGTGGGAATGAAAAACTGTTTTTT.